This T cell receptor (beta chain) was recovered during a study of blood T cell repertoires in COVID-19. Study details: COVID-19 samples from acute and convalescent phases originated in the United States, Italy and Spain.

The V and J ends lost 0 bases and 2 bases respectively, with 13 bases between them. Germline V gives CDR1 LGHDT, CDR2 YNNKEL (reference sequence). The CDR3 has 16 residues. Measured with immunoSEQ multiplex PCR; TCRdb has only the in-frame clones, and not every one. The sample lists 120,000 or so clones; 65% to 85% were seen once. This sequence joins TRBV3-1 (or the pseudogene TRBV3-2) and TRBJ1-2; TRBD1 might be the D (5 bases). Specimen: peripheral blood. The receptor's source is a man in his 70s with acute or convalescent COVID-19. The CDR3: CASSQDPRALNYGYTF. The CDR3 nucleotides are TGTGCCAGCAGCCAAGATCCCAGGGCCCTGAACTATGGCTACACCTTC.